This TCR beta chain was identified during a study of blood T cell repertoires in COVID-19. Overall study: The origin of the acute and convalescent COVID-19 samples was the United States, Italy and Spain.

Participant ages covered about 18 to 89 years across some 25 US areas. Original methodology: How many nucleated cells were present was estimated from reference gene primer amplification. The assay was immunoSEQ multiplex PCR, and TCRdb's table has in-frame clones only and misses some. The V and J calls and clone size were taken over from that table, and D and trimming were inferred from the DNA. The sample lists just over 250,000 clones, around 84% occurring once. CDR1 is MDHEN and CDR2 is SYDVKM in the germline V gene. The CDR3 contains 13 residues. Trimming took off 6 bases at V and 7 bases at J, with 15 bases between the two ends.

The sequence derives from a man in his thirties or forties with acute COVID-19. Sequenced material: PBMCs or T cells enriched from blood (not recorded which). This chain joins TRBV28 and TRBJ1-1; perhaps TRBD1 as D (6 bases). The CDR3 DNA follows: TGTGCCAGCAGCGCCGGGGGGGGCCTTGAAGCTTTCTTT. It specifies CASSAGGGLEAFF.